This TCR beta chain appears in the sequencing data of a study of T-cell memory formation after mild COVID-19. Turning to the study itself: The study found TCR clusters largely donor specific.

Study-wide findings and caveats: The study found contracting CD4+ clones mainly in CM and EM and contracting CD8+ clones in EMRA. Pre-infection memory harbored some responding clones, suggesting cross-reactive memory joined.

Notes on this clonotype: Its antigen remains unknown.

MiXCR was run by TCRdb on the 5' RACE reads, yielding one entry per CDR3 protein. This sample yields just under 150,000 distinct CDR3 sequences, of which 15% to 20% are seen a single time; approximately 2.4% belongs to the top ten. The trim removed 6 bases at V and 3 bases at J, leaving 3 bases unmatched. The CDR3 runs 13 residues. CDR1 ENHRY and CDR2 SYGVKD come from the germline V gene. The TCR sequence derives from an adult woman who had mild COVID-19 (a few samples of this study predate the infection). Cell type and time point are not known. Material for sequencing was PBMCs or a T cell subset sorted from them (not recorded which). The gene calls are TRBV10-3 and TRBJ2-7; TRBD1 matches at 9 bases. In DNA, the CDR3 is TGTGCCATCAGCCGGGACAGGGTCTACGAGCAGTACTTC. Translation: CAISRDRVYEQYF.